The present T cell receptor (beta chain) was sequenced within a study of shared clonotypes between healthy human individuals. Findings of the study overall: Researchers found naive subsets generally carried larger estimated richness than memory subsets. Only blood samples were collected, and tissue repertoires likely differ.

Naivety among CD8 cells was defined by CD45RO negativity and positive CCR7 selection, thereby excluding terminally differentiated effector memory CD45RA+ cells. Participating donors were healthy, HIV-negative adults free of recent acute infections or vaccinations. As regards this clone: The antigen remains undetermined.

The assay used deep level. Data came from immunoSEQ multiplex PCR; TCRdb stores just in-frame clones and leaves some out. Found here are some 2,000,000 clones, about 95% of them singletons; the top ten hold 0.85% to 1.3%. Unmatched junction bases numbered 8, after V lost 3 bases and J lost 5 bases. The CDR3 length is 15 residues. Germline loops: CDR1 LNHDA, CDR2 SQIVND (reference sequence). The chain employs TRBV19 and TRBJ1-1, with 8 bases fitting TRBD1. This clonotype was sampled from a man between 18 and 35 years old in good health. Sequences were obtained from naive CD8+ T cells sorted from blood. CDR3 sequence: CASSIRTGPGTEAFF. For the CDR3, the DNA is TGTGCCAGTAGTATCCGGACAGGGCCGGGGACTGAAGCTTTCTTT.